This T cell receptor beta chain derives from a study of cytomegalovirus exposure and HLA in healthy donors (dated by TCRdb to about 2017). Study-level background: An earlier analysis of approximately 640 of the donors reported 276 Gb of sequence data and 117 million unique TCR beta sequences from some 180 million T cells. Donor age, sex, ethnicity and CMV serostatus were compiled together with the repertoire data. Across 300 to 400 genotyped donors of the cohort, an average of approximately 220,000 unique TCR beta nucleotide sequences per donor were sequenced, and roughly a sixth of those sequences were non-productive. Class I and class II HLA loci were covered by the typing at four-digit resolution. In a later analysis, previously published TCR beta repertoires from 600 to 850 donors were re-analyzed and high-resolution HLA genotyping was added so that TCR occurrence patterns could be studied. An early release that covered about 600 HLA-typed donors contained around 300 gigabases of sequencing data and 70 million to 100 million unique TCR sequences. A separate validation cohort of roughly 120 different subjects was used in addition to the approximately 700-subject first cohort. To predict cytomegalovirus infection status, the study combined high-throughput TCR immunosequencing, statistical association of individual TCRs with disease status, and machine learning. Roughly five DR-DQ haplotypes were treated as single units for association and clustering because of strong linkage in the cohort. Typing coverage varied by locus: 629-630 donors for A, B, C, DRB1 and DQB1; roughly 510 for DQA1; around 570 for DPA1; about 450 for DPB1. To decide whether each TCR beta V gene segment behaved as functional or pseudogenic, an earlier analysis of nearly 600 of the donors relied on high-throughput TCR beta sequencing. Of the approximately 400 genotyped donors, 81% were placed in the genetic ancestry cluster associated with self-reported Caucasian donors. Rather than drawing on any new phenotypic data, the later analysis identified candidate immune exposures from TCR beta sequences and the way those sequences occurred across donors. A later genetic analysis used genome-wide SNP genotypes for about three fifths of the 666 donors, treating that subset as a discovery cohort. All discovery cohort repertoires had been generated on a single sequencing platform. The study profiled the T cell repertoires of 500 to 800 subjects by immunosequencing and related them to cytomegalovirus serostatus. The aim of the study was to test whether cataloging public T cell receptors could identify signatures of past pathogen exposure. The paper's findings and limits, for the study overall: The classifier was reported to diagnose cytomegalovirus status with high specificity and sensitivity in both the original cohort and the validation cohort. A later analysis reported that several top co-occurrence clusters appeared linked to parvovirus B19, influenza, CMV and Epstein-Barr virus. The presence/absence analyses assumed that sequencing depth was roughly uniform across donors, and that assumption may not be true. Across donors, most TCR sequences were observed very rarely, whereas some public TCRs were present in many individuals. In a later genetic analysis, fewer N-insertions in productive TCRs were reported among donors in an Asian-associated ancestry cluster than the 666-donor mean. It was suggested by the authors that the approach could potentially be generalized to other disease states and immunological phenotypes. In a later analysis, HLA-associated TCR beta chains showed more clonal expansion and lower generation probabilities than non-associated chains that were equally common. Some IMGT-functional V segments, including TRBV6-2 and TRBV6-3, could not be told apart with the 87-base-pair reads, so those segments were excluded. A few of the identified cytomegalovirus-associated TCR beta chains were confirmed in vitro to be specific for cytomegalovirus antigens. A later analysis found that TCR association rates varied across HLA loci, with DRB1 alleles showing the most associated TCRs and HLA-C alleles the fewest. The study gave a list of under 200 TCR beta chains associated with cytomegalovirus. The only immune exposure information available for the cohort was CMV serostatus. An earlier analysis of approximately 600 of the donors showed that most TCR beta V segments appeared in productive rearrangements either about 87% or about 30% of the time, which broadly matched IMGT annotations. In a later analysis, 15,000 to 20,000 TCR beta sequences were associated with specific HLA alleles at a false discovery rate of 0.05. When HLA alleles, especially DR and DQ, strongly co-occurred, TCR associations were difficult to assign to individual alleles. A further reported finding was that TCR beta sequences accurately predicted the HLA-A and HLA-B alleles for most subjects in the first cohort. Only TCR beta chains were sequenced in this cohort, and the absence of alpha or paired-chain data limited detectable features. Linkage disequilibrium might explain the correlated functional status among segregating V segments, but an unknown experimental factor could not be ruled out. Over 15 rarely observed V segments, including chromosome 9 orphons, were excluded from the earlier analysis of just under 600 of the donors because counts were too low. According to a later analysis, most CMV-associated TCR beta chains appeared to be HLA-restricted, and the HLA associations seemed to be driven largely by CMV exposure. V-gene and J-gene trimming of TCR beta chains was associated with a missense DCLRE1C variant in a later genetic analysis, and the association was replicated in an independent cohort. The sequencing pipeline was judged likely to have produced a cluster of highly shared sequence variants as a technical artifact. Because HLA typing was unavailable for some donors at each locus, only the typed subset was used in association tests.

The cohort comprised around 700 healthy bone marrow donors. Cohort members were all nominally healthy when sampled, although unrecorded immune exposures were likely present. The donor was CMV seropositive and belonged to the group of over 250 seropositive cohort members. A peripheral blood sample was provided by each donor, and peripheral blood mononuclear cells were used for TCR beta sequencing. The Qiagen DNeasy Blood Extraction Kit was used to extract genomic DNA from the blood cell samples. Concerning this clone itself: No cognate antigen has been identified for it. Nothing much larger sits one base from this clone, and base qualities are not available.

From the cysteine up to the phenylalanine, the CDR3 has a length of 13 residues. CDR3 DNA is the only sequence kept; it has 39 bases, read in frame from the first base. The germline V gene encodes CDR1 MNHNY and CDR2 SVGAGI (reference sequence). V gives up 7 bases and J gives up 8 bases, and the segment between their germline ends measures 15 bases. Receptor amplification or capture employed the immunoSEQ multiplex PCR assay. A mixture of 60 forward primers for TCR Vbeta segments and 13 reverse primers for TCR Jbeta segments was used in the multiplex PCR. The CDR3 region of rearranged TCR beta genes was amplified from genomic DNA with a multiplex PCR assay. The Illumina HiSeq System was used to sequence the amplified TCR beta libraries as 87-base-pair reads. Under the source paper's analysis protocol: In a later analysis, 77 million or so unique TCR beta chains were counted across the roughly 610 repertoires, and roughly 10 million of these chains were shared by at least two donors. To remove PCR and sequencing errors, raw reads were error-corrected and collapsed into unique sequences using a nearest-neighbor algorithm that merged closely related sequences. To assign V, D and J gene segments, CDR3 sequences were aligned to IMGT reference sequences. For a sequence to be retained, a match of at least six nucleotides to both a V gene segment and a J gene segment was required. A rearrangement was called productive if the CDR3 had no stop codons and remained in frame with V and J, and every other rearrangement was called non-productive. Following IMGT convention, CDR3 was defined as the stretch from the second conserved V-encoded cysteine to the conserved J-encoded phenylalanine. The earlier analysis of roughly 590 of the donors excluded any sequence lacking an unambiguous match to a single V gene segment. In an earlier analysis of a few hundred of the donors, a V segment was called functional when productive rearrangements were above 56.7%, and segregating when the standard deviation between donors exceeded 5%. A statistical classification framework was built to diagnose cytomegalovirus status from the catalog of TCR beta chain sequences. V and J gene assignment, in a later analysis, came from comparing TCR nucleotide sequences with IMGT/GENE-DB human TR gene sequences. In a later analysis, CDR3 sequences and most-parsimonious VDJ recombination scenarios were assigned using the TCRdist pipeline. In a later analysis, every TCR beta chain was defined by the combination of its CDR3 amino acid sequence and its V-gene family, and reads without a unique V-gene family were dropped. To address suspected cross-contamination and a sequencing artifact, a later analysis removed over 500 highly shared, low-generation-probability nucleotide sequences. In a later analysis, a clonal expansion index was calculated for each public chain from normalized within-repertoire ranks of inferred template counts. A later analysis computed generation probabilities with a VDJ recombination model fitted to out-of-frame rearrangements, and checked the results against IGoR. A later analysis scored TCR-TCR, TCR-HLA and TCR-CMV co-occurrence with hypergeometric tests, applying a repertoire-size bias correction to TCR pairs. To estimate false discovery rates, a later analysis permuted the HLA or CMV assignments 20 times. In a later analysis, co-occurring TCRs were grouped using DBSCAN, with TCRdist sequence similarity added in when clustering inside HLA-allele-positive subsets. Repertoires with fewer than 30,000 or more than 120,000 public chains were left out of co-occurrence clustering, as were about five repertoires with anomalous nucleotide sharing. Imported from immuneACCESS, the table was reduced by TCRdb to in-frame sequences with V and J called. These copies leave out some clones; in studies compared against another copy, an unresolved V gene accounts for under half, and the cause of the remainder is not known. V and J calls and clone size come straight from that table; D and trimming were deduced from the DNA. The sample profile shows roughly 120,000 clones; approximately 80% of them were found once. The ten largest clones represent about 13% of the sample.

Sample: PBMCs. In this chain, TRBV6-6 is recombined with TRBJ2-1, and possibly TRBD1, on 6 matching bases. This TCR came from a woman aged 40 to 50 in good health and CMV-seropositive. The sequence in DNA is TGTGCCAGCACACTTACCAGGGGATATGAGCAGTTCTTC. Translated, this gives CASTLTRGYEQFF.